The 10 T cell receptor beta chains reported below all come from one sample, sequenced in a study of OX40 agonist ivuxolimab in advanced cancers. The table came from immunoSEQ multiplex PCR; TCRdb's copy has only in-frame clones and leaves some out. The sample has about 50,000 clones; over 65% are singletons. The sequencing here drew on CD4+ or CD8+ T cells sorted from blood, taken in a trial of the OX40 agonist ivuxolimab. Source of these receptors: an adult with an advanced solid tumor such as melanoma, head and neck, liver or kidney cancer.

The chain links TRBV25-1 to TRBJ1-1; D may be TRBD1 (5 bases). V was clipped by 8 bases and J by 5 bases, with 12 bases between them. The germline V gene has CDR1 MGHDK and CDR2 SYGVNS. This CDR3 is built from 12 residues. The CDR3, as DNA: TGTGCCAGCGCGCGGGGCCCGACTGAAGCTTTCTTT. Protein sequence: CASARGPTEAFF.

This clone has a single count. This chain uses TRBV18 with TRBJ1-3; D is unresolved. The germline CDR1 and CDR2 sequences are KGHSH and LQKENI. Trimming left V 5 bases short and J 0 bases short, with 8 bases between. This CDR3 comprises 14 residues. The CDR3 loop reads CASSSDSSGNTIYF. DNA of the CDR3: TGTGCCAGCTCATCGGATTCCTCTGGAAACACCATATATTTT. Full variable domain (outside the CDR3, taken from reference TRBV18 and TRBJ1-3): NAGVMQNPRHLVRRRGQEARLRCSPMKGHSHVYWYRQLPEEGLKFMVYLQKENIIDESGMPKERFSAEFPKEGPSILRIQQVVRGDSAAYFCASSSDSSGNTIYFGEGSWLTVV.

This clone has only a few counts. This chain uses TRBV6-5 with TRBJ1-2, with D uncertain. V was cut by 9 bases and J by 2 bases, with 7 bases left in between. Per germline, CDR1 MNHEY and CDR2 SVGAGI. The CDR3 sequence is 11 residues long. CDR3 DNA: TGTGCCAGTCACGGAAACTATGGCTACACCTTC. As protein: CASHGNYGYTF.

This sequence joins TRBV2 and TRBJ1-6; TRBD1 might be the D (5 bases). This CDR3 has 13 residues. Germline V gene sequence: CDR1 SNHLY, CDR2 FYNNEI. Trimming took 8 bases from V and 4 from J, leaving 9 bases between them. DNA for the CDR3: TGTGCCAGCTCGGGGGAGTATAATTCACCCCTCCACTTT. This sequence encodes CASSGEYNSPLHF.

Concerning this clone: The sample holds other DNA sequences that translate to the same CDR3. The chain has TRBV7-2 and TRBJ1-1, with D unclear. This CDR3 region has 14 residues. V was pared by 0 bases and J by 1 base, with 6 bases between. Germline values: CDR1 SGHTA, CDR2 FQGNSA. The DNA of the CDR3 is TGTGCCAGCAGCTTAGCTGGCCAGAACACTGAAGCTTTCTTT. This encodes CASSLAGQNTEAFF.

The chain recombines TRBV7-2 with TRBJ2-7; maybe TRBD2 (5 bases). The CDR3 has 15 amino acids. CDR1 is SGHTA and CDR2 is FQGNSA in the germline V gene. Trimming cost V 4 bases and J 6 bases, with 19 bases left between them. Written as DNA, the CDR3 is TGTGCCAGCAGCTCCGTAGGGAGCGTCCCCATCGAGCAGTACTTC. This encodes CASSSVGSVPIEQYF. Full variable domain (remainder filled in from reference TRBV7-2 and TRBJ2-7): GAGVSQSPSNKVTEKGKDVELRCDPISGHTALYWYRQSLGQGLEFLIYFQGNSAPDKSGLPSDRFSAERTGGSVSTLTIQRTQQEDSAVYLCASSSVGSVPIEQYFGPGTRLTVT.

This chain uses TRBV28 with TRBJ1-1; unclear D gene. The CDR3 is 16 amino acids. Per the germline V gene, CDR1 is MDHEN and CDR2 is SYDVKM. With 3 bases removed from V and 0 bases from J, the gap between germline ends came to 14 bases. The CDR3 is CASSFPGQPMNTEAFF. Here the CDR3 DNA reads TGTGCCAGCAGTTTTCCGGGCCAGCCCATGAACACTGAAGCTTTCTTT.

The chain is built from TRBV5-1 and TRBJ2-1; possibly TRBD1 or TRBD2 for D (5 bases each). In germline, CDR1 is SGHRS, CDR2 YFSETQ. CDR3 length equals 12 residues. Trimming took off 0 bases at V and 8 bases at J, with 6 bases between the two ends. The chain's CDR3 is CASSLVGDEQFF. CDR3 bases: TGCGCCAGCAGCTTGGTGGGGGATGAGCAGTTCTTC.

The chain's CDR3 is CASSPRPGTGSYEQYF. CDR3 DNA: TGTGCCAGTAGTCCTAGGCCCGGGACAGGGTCCTACGAGCAGTACTTC. The V and J genes are TRBV19 and TRBJ2-5; 9 nucleotides align to TRBD1. The J call may be faulty, since TRBJ2-7 better matches the DNA end. From germline, CDR1 is LNHDA and CDR2 SQIVND (reference sequence). The CDR3 has 16 residues.

The V call is TRBV7-8, the J call TRBJ2-3; the match to TRBD2 covers 7 bases. J was trimmed by 8 bases and V by 5 bases; bases with no gene match: 4. Germline V CDR1 and CDR2: SGHVS, FQNEAQ. The CDR3 loop spans 12 amino acids. Written as DNA, the CDR3 is TGTGCCAGCAGCCGGGGGGAGCCTACGCAGTATTTT. Translated: CASSRGEPTQYF.